Reported below is one TCR beta chain. What it binds is unknown. The data are from a study of beta chain features in type 1 diabetes. Study at large: The study examined around 98,000,000 sorted cells across all samples.

Sequenced material consisted of expressed TCRB transcripts (all of the isolated RNA was reverse transcribed). The protocol was immunoSEQ multiplex PCR, while the TCRdb copy is restricted to in-frame clones and leaves out a portion. The sample includes some 290,000 clones, approximately 24% of them seen just once. Study results and limitations: In type 1 diabetes patients, VDJ junctions had fewer insertions; deletions at these junctions were more frequent. Among patients with Type 1 diabetes, TCRB CDR3s were moderately but significantly shorter in every one of the four CD4+ subsets.

Germline CDR1 reads SNHLY; CDR2 reads FYNNEI. V dropped 9 bases and J dropped 11; count of bases not matched to a gene: 24. The CDR3 spans 17 residues. The TCR was taken from a young woman with type 1 diabetes. The chain couples TRBV2 to TRBJ1-1; 10 bases fit TRBD1. Material: naive CD4+ T cells from blood. As DNA, the CDR3 is TGTGCCAGGGGGAACCGGGACAGGGGTTCGTTATCACGTAAGGCTTTCTTT. Residues: CARGNRDRGSLSRKAFF.